The 22 T cell receptor beta chains below were found in one sample sequenced in a study of shared clonotypes between healthy human individuals (dated by TCRdb to about 2020). Library creation used the immunoSEQ multiplex PCR assay. The table was pulled from immuneACCESS by TCRdb, which kept in-frame rearrangements only. Such tables lose some clones; where checked, under half of the loss comes from unresolved V genes, and the rest has no known cause. The sample table shows 450,000 to 500,000 clones, and about 84% are seen once. The ten largest clonotypes hold 9.5% to 15% of the sample. Sequencing was performed on PBMCs. The source is a woman in her thirties or forties in good health. Some clones in this sample may be carry-over from other donors' samples.

The genes are TRBV21-1 and TRBJ2-1; the listed D gene, TRBD1, was not tested against the DNA. TRBV21-1 is designated a pseudogene. There are 16 residues in the CDR3. CDR3 in amino acids: CASSTRTGHSYNEQFF. In nucleotides, the CDR3 is TGTGCCAGCAGCACCAGGACAGGTCACTCCTACAATGAGCAGTTCTTC.

In its sample, this clone was seen once. V gene TRBV25-1 combines with J gene TRBJ2-7; D might be TRBD1 (5 bases). Trimming removed 2 bases at V and 2 bases at J, with 13 bases between. CDR1 and CDR2 from the germline V gene are MGHDK and SYGVNS. This CDR3 spans 15 amino acids. The CDR3 DNA follows: TGTGCCAGCAGTGAACAGGGTTTTGGTCCCTACGAGCAGTACTTC. Protein product: CASSEQGFGPYEQYF.

The chain has TRBV10-1 and TRBJ1-2; D is uncertain. Trimming cost V 3 bases and J 7 bases, with 12 bases left between them. From germline, CDR1 is WNHNN and CDR2 SYGVQD (reference sequence). The CDR3 consists of 13 residues. CDR3 residues: CASSDRMDSGYTF. Here the CDR3 DNA reads TGCGCCAGCAGTGACAGGATGGACTCTGGCTACACCTTC.

Here the CDR3 DNA reads TGTGCCAGCTGCCCGGAGGCAGATCAGCCCCAGCATTTT. Protein product: CASCPEADQPQHF. The gene calls are TRBV18 and TRBJ1-5; D gene uncertain. Germline CDR1 reads KGHSH; CDR2 reads LQKENI. The CDR3 length is 13 residues. Deletions cut 7 bases from V and 5 bases from J, with 12 bases between. The whole variable domain, remainder taken from reference TRBV18 and TRBJ1-5, is NAGVMQNPRHLVRRRGQEARLRCSPMKGHSHVYWYRQLPEEGLKFMVYLQKENIIDESGMPKERFSAEFPKEGPSILRIQQVVRGDSAAYFCASCPEADQPQHFGDGTRLSIL.

Points on this clone: With a far larger clone one base away, a read error is the likely cause. The rearrangement joins TRBV30 to TRBJ2-7, with unresolved D. Germline-derived CDR1 and CDR2 are GTSNPN and SVGIG (reference sequence). The CDR3 has 13 amino acids. V lost 3 bases to trimming and J lost 2 bases, with 11 bases between them. CDR3 nucleotides: TGTGCCTGGAGCCGGTACACCCCCTACGAGCAGTACTTC. Translating gives CAWSRYTPYEQYF.

V usage is TRBV7-3 and J usage is TRBJ2-6, with 7 bases that match TRBD1. This CDR3 has 16 residues. V dropped 3 bases and J dropped 1; count of bases not matched to a gene: 3. CDR1 is SGHTA, CDR2 FQGTGA, per germline. The CDR3 nucleotides are TGTGCCAGCAGCTTTAACAGGGGATCTGGGGCCAACGTCCTGACTTTC. This encodes CASSFNRGSGANVLTF.

The chain has TRBV5-1 and TRBJ2-7; D gene uncertain. This CDR3 spans 11 amino acids. The V end was cut by 3 bases, the J end by 3 bases, with 4 bases between. Germline V CDR1 and CDR2: SGHRS, YFSETQ. The CDR3, as DNA: TGCGCCAGCAGCTACGACTACGAGCAGTACTTC. Its translation is CASSYDYEQYF. The full variable domain, rest sourced from reference TRBV5-1 and TRBJ2-7, is KAGVTQTPRYLIKTRGQQVTLSCSPISGHRSVSWYQQTPGQGLQFLFEYFSETQRNKGNFPGRFSGRQFSNSRSEMNVSTLELGDSALYLCASSYDYEQYFGPGTRLTVT.

This sequence joins TRBV5-1 and TRBJ2-7; 8 bases align to TRBD1. CDR3 length: 16 residues. V shed 4 bases, J shed 7 bases, and the junction held 16 bases outside the gene matches. Germline V gene lookup returns CDR1 SGHRS and CDR2 YFSETQ. The CDR3 bases are TGCGCCAGCAGCGGGGTCGTAGGACAGGGACCCACGGAGCAGTACTTC. Translating it yields CASSGVVGQGPTEQYF.

The CDR3 coding sequence is TGTGCCAGTAGTATAGTCGGCCCTGGAAACACCATATATTTT. It translates to CASSIVGPGNTIYF. The V call is TRBV19, the J call TRBJ1-3; D unclear. Germline assignment: CDR1 LNHDA and CDR2 SQIVND (reference sequence). The CDR3 is 14 residues long. V gave up 1 base and J gave up 2 bases, with 6 bases separating them.

The chain links TRBV5-1 to TRBJ1-2, with 7 bases lining up with TRBD1. This CDR3 is built from 15 residues. The ends lost 4 bases at V and 4 bases at J; junction bases unmatched: 10. Germline lookup yields CDR1 SGHRS and CDR2 YFSETQ. The CDR3 spells CASSTGTVNPYGYTF. The CDR3 DNA reads TGCGCCAGCAGCACAGGGACAGTTAACCCCTATGGCTACACCTTC.

The rearrangement links TRBV5-1 to TRBJ1-4, with unresolved D. Trimming removed 4 bases at V and 0 bases at J, with 13 bases between. The CDR3 loop spans 16 amino acids. CDR1 SGHRS and CDR2 YFSETQ come from the germline V gene. The CDR3 sequence: CASSPLDRATNEKLFF. CDR3 coding DNA: TGCGCCAGCAGCCCCCTGGACCGTGCAACTAATGAAAAACTGTTTTTT.

This clone was counted between two and nine times. This rearrangement joins TRBV6-1 to TRBJ2-2; D call uncertain. CDR3 length equals 13 residues. Between the trimmed V and J ends, which lost 7 bases and 6 bases, there was a span of 12 bases. Germline V gene sequence: CDR1 MNHNS, CDR2 SASEGT. As DNA, the CDR3 is TGTGCCAGCACAAGAGTCTTCGCCGGGGAGCTGTTTTTT. It translates to CASTRVFAGELFF.

This clone has ten or more counts. V gene TRBV19 combines with J gene TRBJ1-3, with D uncertain. CDR1 and CDR2 (germline): LNHDA, SQIVND (reference sequence). V was shortened by 1 base and J by 1 base, with 8 bases between the two germline ends. There are 15 residues in the CDR3. CDR3 nucleotides: TGTGCCAGTAGTATAGCCCGCGGTTCTGGAAACACCATATATTTT. Encoded protein: CASSIARGSGNTIYF.

This chain connects TRBV7-2 to TRBJ1-2; D ambiguous. This CDR3 has 15 residues. Per germline, CDR1 SGHTA and CDR2 FQGNSA. Trimming shortened V by 5 bases and J by 4 bases, and 17 bases separated the two germline ends. The CDR3: CASSTRVAPSYGYTF. In DNA, the CDR3 is TGTGCCAGCAGCACCCGGGTCGCTCCCTCCTATGGCTACACCTTC.

The CDR3 spells CASSPSSPAKNIQYF. Written as DNA, the CDR3 is TGTGCCAGCAGTCCCTCCAGTCCAGCCAAAAACATTCAGTACTTC. The rearrangement uses TRBV28 and TRBJ2-4; D uncertain. V shed 5 bases and J shed 0 bases, with 11 bases lying between them. The CDR3 is 15 amino acids. Germline CDR1 MDHEN, CDR2 SYDVKM.

A remark on this clone: With a far larger clone one base away, a read error is the likely cause. This chain uses TRBV10-3 with TRBJ2-7; D not resolved. The CDR3 has 14 residues. The germline gives CDR1 ENHRY, CDR2 SYGVKD. CDR3 in DNA: TGTGCCGTCAGCGTCAGCAAGCTAAGGAGCGAGCAGTACTTC. Its translation is CAVSVSKLRSEQYF.

A note on this clone: A read error likely explains this, since a far larger clone differs by one base. The chain joins TRBV7-2 to TRBJ1-2; D gene ambiguous. The CDR3 consists of 16 residues. Germline CDR1 reads SGHTA; CDR2 reads FQGNSA. DNA for the CDR3: TGTGCCAGCAGCTTAGTCGCGGGCAGCTCTAACTATAGCTACACCTTC. This translates into CASSLVAGSSNYSYTF.

CDR3 DNA: TGTGCCATCAGCCCAGAAAACACCGGGGAGCTGTTTTTT. It translates to CAISPENTGELFF. The chain is built from TRBV10-3 and TRBJ2-2; D is uncertain. The CDR3 loop spans 13 amino acids. V lost 6 bases and J 2 bases, leaving 7 bases between the germline ends. The V gene's germline CDR1 is ENHRY and CDR2 SYGVKD.

Regarding this clone: This likely stems from a read error, as it lies one base from a far larger clone. V and J are TRBV6-5 and TRBJ1-1, with 8 bases that match TRBD1. Germline V gene sequence: CDR1 MNHEY, CDR2 SVGAGI. The CDR3 is 16 residues long. V was clipped by 2 bases and J by 4 bases; unmatched bases: 9. The CDR3 region is CASSYVTDRGGTEAFF. CDR3 bases: TGTGCCAGCAGTTACGTCACTGACAGGGGCGGCACTGAAGCTTTCTTT.

A remark on this clone: A far larger clone lies a single base away; this is likely a read error. The chain is built from TRBV29-1 and TRBJ2-7, with D maybe TRBD2 (6 bases). From germline, CDR1 is SQVTM and CDR2 ANQGSEA. V was cut by 5 bases and J by 2 bases, with 10 bases left in between. The CDR3 consists of 12 residues. The DNA of the CDR3 is TGCAGCGTTTCGGGGGTGGCCTACGAGCAGTACTTC. Its translation: CSVSGVAYEQYF.

The CDR3 DNA is TGTGCCAGTAGTAACTTCATAACTAGCGGTAGCTCCTACGAGCAGTACTTC. Amino acids: CASSNFITSGSSYEQYF. V usage is TRBV19 and J usage is TRBJ2-7; 8 nucleotides line up with TRBD2. There are 17 residues in the CDR3. The V gene's germline CDR1 is LNHDA and CDR2 SQIVND (reference sequence). J gave up 0 bases and V 4 bases, and 11 bases lay outside the gene matches.

Notes on this clone: This sequence is one base from a far larger clone and is likely a read error. The chain employs TRBV5-1 and TRBJ2-1; 7 bases map to TRBD1. CDR1 SGHRS and CDR2 YFSETQ come from the germline V gene. The CDR3 is made up of 12 amino acids. The CDR3 reads CASSLQGHEKFF. The CDR3 coding sequence is TGCGCCAGCAGCTTACAGGGGCATGAGAAGTTCTTC.